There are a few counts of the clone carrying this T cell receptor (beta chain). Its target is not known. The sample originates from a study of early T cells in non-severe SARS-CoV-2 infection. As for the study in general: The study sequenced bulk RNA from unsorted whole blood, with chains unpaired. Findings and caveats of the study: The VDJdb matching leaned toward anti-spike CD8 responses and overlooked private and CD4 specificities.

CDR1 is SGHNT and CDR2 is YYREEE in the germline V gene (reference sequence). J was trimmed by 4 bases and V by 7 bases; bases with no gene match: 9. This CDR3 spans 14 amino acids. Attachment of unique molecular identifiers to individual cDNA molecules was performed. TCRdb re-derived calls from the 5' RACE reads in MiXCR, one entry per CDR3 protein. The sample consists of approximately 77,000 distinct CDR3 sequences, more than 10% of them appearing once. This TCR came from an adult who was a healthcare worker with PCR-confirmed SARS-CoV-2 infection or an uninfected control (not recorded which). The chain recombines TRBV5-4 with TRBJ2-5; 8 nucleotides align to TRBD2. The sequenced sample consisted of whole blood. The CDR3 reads CASSRGGEGETQYF. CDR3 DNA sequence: TGTGCCAGCTCCCGGGGGGGAGAAGGAGAGACCCAGTACTTC.